These 26 T cell receptor beta chains share one sample of origin, sequenced in a study of blood T cell repertoires in COVID-19. TCRdb's copy holds only in-frame clones and misses some; the assay was immunoSEQ multiplex PCR. The sample contains some 40,000 clones, 78% of which appear only once. The specimen was peripheral blood. All receptors derive from a man between 65 and 80 years old with acute or convalescent COVID-19.

The chain recombines TRBV6-5 with TRBJ2-7; no reliable D call. This CDR3 is 15 amino acids long. CDR1 is MNHEY, CDR2 SVGAGI, per germline. V lost 6 bases and J 3 bases, leaving 18 bases between the germline ends. The CDR3 spells CASRQFRQSLYEQYF. In nucleotides, the CDR3 is TGTGCCAGCAGACAGTTCAGGCAATCTCTCTACGAGCAGTACTTC.

The CDR3 loop is CASETGIRNQPQHF. In DNA form, the CDR3 reads TGTGCCAGCGAAACAGGGATACGTAATCAGCCCCAGCATTTT. The rearrangement uses TRBV19 and TRBJ1-5, with a possible D match to TRBD1 (6 bases). Germline values: CDR1 LNHDA, CDR2 SQIVND (reference sequence). Trimming cost V 9 bases and J 4 bases, with 16 bases left between them. CDR3 length: 14 amino acids.

The V gene is TRBV30, the J gene TRBJ2-5; D might be TRBD1 (5 bases). Germline V gene data show CDR1 as GTSNPN and CDR2 as SVGIG (reference sequence). Between the trimmed V and J ends, which lost 5 bases and 0 bases, there was a span of 10 bases. CDR3 size: 13 residues. This CDR3 is CAWGAEYQETQYF. In DNA, the CDR3 is TGTGCCTGGGGGGCGGAGTACCAAGAGACCCAGTACTTC.

In this sample, this clone is medium-sized (0.01 to 0.1%). The CDR3 protein is CASDAGTGETQYF. The CDR3 nucleotides are TGTGCCAGCGATGCCGGGACAGGGGAGACCCAGTACTTC. The chain links TRBV6-5 to TRBJ2-5; 9 bases match TRBD1. The CDR3 sequence is 13 residues long. Germline CDR1 reads MNHEY; CDR2 reads SVGAGI. V lost 8 bases and J lost 5; bases outside the gene matches: 6.

This clone was seen only once. The CDR3 here is CASSLRAQVTSGITDTQYF. In nucleotides, the CDR3 is TGCGCCAGCAGCCTCCGCGCTCAGGTGACTAGCGGGATTACAGATACGCAGTATTTT. The chain is built from TRBV4-1 and TRBJ2-3; the match to TRBD2 covers 11 bases. Losses at the gene ends were 4 bases for V and 3 bases for J; bases not matched to a gene: 15. The CDR3 has 19 amino acids. CDR1 is MGHRA, CDR2 YSYEKL, per germline.

The chain couples TRBV3-1 (or the pseudogene TRBV3-2) to TRBJ2-2, with 7 bases that match TRBD2. V shed 5 bases and J 5 bases; nucleotides not matched to a gene: 11. CDR1 and CDR2 from the germline V gene are LGHDT and YNNKEL (reference sequence). The CDR3 runs to 16 residues. The CDR3 DNA reads as TGTGCCAGCAGCGAGAGACCGGGACTACCTACCGGGGAGCTGTTTTTT. Translated: CASSERPGLPTGELFF.

A single count supports this clone. V and J are TRBV12-3 or TRBV12-4 and TRBJ1-2; 9 nucleotides line up with TRBD1. Trimming at V came to 6 bases and at J to 4 bases, leaving 3 bases not matched to a gene. This CDR3 has 13 residues. Written as DNA, the CDR3 is TGTGCCAGCAGCCCGGACAGGGGCTATGGCTACACCTTC. Translation: CASSPDRGYGYTF.

J is TRBJ1-4 and V is TRBV10-2, with TRBD1 identical over 7 bases. Looked up from germline, CDR1 is WSHSY and CDR2 is SAAADI. V shed 4 bases and J 4 bases; nucleotides not matched to a gene: 3. This CDR3 is built from 14 residues. The CDR3 reads CASSVTGNNEKLFF. CDR3 in DNA: TGCGCCAGCAGTGTGACAGGGAATAATGAAAAACTGTTTTTT.

The rearrangement links TRBV2 to TRBJ1-2; no firm D call. Trimming took 5 bases from V and 3 from J, leaving 13 bases between them. Germline CDR1 and CDR2: SNHLY and FYNNEI. The CDR3 loop spans 14 amino acids. The CDR3 DNA reads TGTGCCAGCAGTCCCCGGAGGGCCGACTATGGCTACACCTTC. Its protein is CASSPRRADYGYTF. Full variable domain (rest looked up from reference TRBV2 and TRBJ1-2): EPEVTQTPSHQVTQMGQEVILRCVPISNHLYFYWYRQILGQKVEFLVSFYNNEISEKSEIFDDQFSVERPDGSNFTLKIRSTKLEDSAMYFCASSPRRADYGYTFGSGTRLTVV.

The gene calls are TRBV7-8 and TRBJ2-7, with TRBD1 matching 7 bases. Looked up from germline, CDR1 is SGHVS and CDR2 is FQNEAQ. This CDR3 spans 15 amino acids. V trimming: 1 base; J trimming: 0 bases; junction bases outside the gene matches: 3. CDR3 sequence reads: CASSLETGVSYEQYF. In nucleotides, the CDR3 is TGTGCCAGCAGCTTAGAAACAGGGGTCTCCTACGAGCAGTACTTC.

Relative to its sample, this clone is medium-sized (0.01 to 0.1%). The rearrangement links TRBV5-6 to TRBJ2-2; a possible D gene is TRBD1 (5 bases). Germline CDR1 is SGHDT and CDR2 is YYEEEE. V was pared by 4 bases and J by 1 base, with 8 bases between. CDR3 size: 14 residues. In nucleotides, the CDR3 is TGTGCCAGCAGCCCTACAGGGAACACCGGGGAGCTGTTTTTT. Protein sequence: CASSPTGNTGELFF.

The J gene is TRBJ1-5, the V gene TRBV3-1 (or the pseudogene TRBV3-2), with TRBD1 matching 8 bases. CDR1 is LGHDT, CDR2 YNNKEL, per germline (reference sequence). The V and J ends lost 4 bases and 1 base, in that order; junction bases with no gene match: 3. This CDR3 is built from 15 residues. The CDR3 sequence is CASSRGQGSNQPQHF. For the CDR3, the DNA is TGTGCCAGCAGCCGCGGACAGGGAAGCAATCAGCCCCAGCATTTT.

The table lists this clone with a few counts. The chain has TRBV10-1 and TRBJ1-5; D not certain. Trimming cost V 3 bases and J 2 bases, with 8 bases left between them. This CDR3 is 14 amino acids long. CDR1 is WNHNN and CDR2 is SYGVQD in the germline V gene (reference sequence). CDR3 amino acids: CASSDRRGNQPQHF. For the CDR3, the DNA is TGCGCCAGCAGTGATCGGAGGGGCAATCAGCCCCAGCATTTT.

This chain links TRBV28 with TRBJ1-2, with D possibly TRBD1 on 5 matching bases. The germline V gene encodes CDR1 MDHEN and CDR2 SYDVKM. Deletions cut 2 bases from V and 8 bases from J, with 9 bases between. This CDR3 comprises 12 residues. The CDR3 sequence is CASSLIGVGYTF. CDR3 nucleotide sequence: TGTGCCAGCAGTTTAATAGGGGTCGGCTACACCTTC.

The chain links TRBV6-2 or TRBV6-3 to TRBJ2-1; 7 bases align to TRBD1. V dropped 2 bases and J dropped 5; count of bases not matched to a gene: 6. The CDR3 is made up of 15 amino acids. CDR1 and CDR2 (germline): MNHEY, SVGEGT. CDR3 loop: CASSYPDRLNNEQFF. DNA of the CDR3: TGTGCCAGCAGTTACCCGGACAGGCTAAACAATGAGCAGTTCTTC.

This chain connects TRBV14 to TRBJ2-7; 9 bases align to TRBD2. V trimming: 3 bases; J trimming: 5 bases; junction bases outside the gene matches: 20. This CDR3 contains 19 residues. Germline CDR1 is SGHDN and CDR2 is FVKESK. The chain's CDR3 is CASSHQRALREGWVNEQYF. CDR3 bases: TGTGCCAGCAGCCACCAAAGGGCCCTGCGGGAGGGCTGGGTAAACGAGCAGTACTTC.

The V call is TRBV5-4, the J call TRBJ2-5; possibly TRBD1 for D (7 bases). The CDR3 is made up of 16 amino acids. Trimming pared 2 bases from V and 0 bases from J, leaving 14 bases between. Per the germline V gene, CDR1 is SGHNT and CDR2 is YYREEE (reference sequence). CDR3 protein: CASSFGGQSHQETQYF. In DNA form, the CDR3 reads TGTGCCAGCAGCTTCGGGGGACAGAGCCACCAAGAGACCCAGTACTTC.

The chain links TRBV15 to TRBJ2-2; 8 positions agree with TRBD1. Germline-derived CDR1 and CDR2 are LNHNV and YYDKDF (reference sequence). This CDR3 has 15 residues. Germline trimming cut 2 bases from V and 5 bases from J; bases unmatched to any gene: 4. CDR3 loop: CATSRQGAGTGELFF. The CDR3 nucleotides read TGTGCCACCAGCAGACAGGGGGCAGGTACCGGGGAGCTGTTTTTT.

The chain combines TRBV18 with TRBJ1-5; D is unclear. Trimming left V 6 bases short and J 0 bases short, with 9 bases between. The CDR3 has 14 amino acids. Germline V CDR1 and CDR2: KGHSH, LQKENI. In nucleotides, the CDR3 is TGTGCCAGCTCCCCCACAGTTAGCAATCAGCCCCAGCATTTT. This gives the protein CASSPTVSNQPQHF.

This chain links TRBV2 with TRBJ1-5; D not certain. Per germline, CDR1 SNHLY and CDR2 FYNNEI. The CDR3 extends over 15 amino acids. V gave up 7 bases and J gave up 7 bases, with 20 bases separating them. In DNA, the CDR3 is TGTGCCAGCACGTTGAGGGAAGGAGTCGGACAGCCCCAGCATTTT. Its translation is CASTLREGVGQPQHF.

The chain is built from TRBV4-1 and TRBJ2-2; 7 bases align to TRBD2. The CDR3 covers 15 residues. Germline values: CDR1 MGHRA, CDR2 YSYEKL. V was pared by 1 base and J by 4 bases, with 3 bases of the junction left unmatched. The CDR3 DNA follows: TGCGCCAGCAGCCAAGGTAGCGGGCCCACCGGGGAGCTGTTTTTT. This codes for CASSQGSGPTGELFF.

This chain's CDR3 is CASGLSGTQYF. The CDR3 region has the DNA TGTGCCAGCGGTCTTTCCGGTACGCAGTATTTT. V and J are TRBV12-3 or TRBV12-4 and TRBJ2-3; D unclear. The CDR3 is made up of 11 amino acids. Trimming removed 8 bases from V and 8 bases from J, with 11 bases in between.

V is TRBV18 and J is TRBJ2-5; TRBD2 might be the D (5 bases). The CDR3 extends over 14 amino acids. Trimming pared 1 base from V and 0 bases from J, leaving 6 bases between. Germline CDR1 and CDR2: KGHSH and LQKENI. CDR3 region: CASSPRADQETQYF. Here the CDR3 DNA reads TGTGCCAGCTCACCACGAGCGGACCAAGAGACCCAGTACTTC.

This chain connects TRBV18 to TRBJ1-4, with TRBD1 matching 8 bases. This CDR3 spans 16 amino acids. Trimming took 3 bases from V and 6 from J; bases not matched to a gene: 9. Germline loops: CDR1 KGHSH, CDR2 LQKENI. Here the CDR3 reads CASSPYQTGDHEKLFF. CDR3 DNA: TGTGCCAGCTCACCCTACCAGACAGGGGACCATGAAAAACTGTTTTTT.

This rearrangement joins TRBV7-6 to TRBJ2-2, with a weak D call TRBD1 (6 bases). Germline loops: CDR1 SGHVS, CDR2 FNYEAQ. The CDR3 sequence is 17 residues long. V lost 3 bases and J 0 bases, leaving 14 bases between the germline ends. The CDR3 bases are TGTGCCAGCAGCTTCCCAGAGACAGGATCGAACACCGGGGAGCTGTTTTTT. Its protein is CASSFPETGSNTGELFF.

This clone was seen only a few times. The chain is built from TRBV2 and TRBJ1-5; tentatively, D is TRBD1 (5 bases). Trimming shortened V by 3 bases and J by 1 base, and 7 bases separated the two germline ends. CDR3 length: 14 residues. CDR1 and CDR2 from the germline V gene are SNHLY and FYNNEI. The CDR3 sequence: CASSDRVSNQPQHF. For the CDR3, the DNA is TGTGCCAGCAGTGACAGGGTAAGCAATCAGCCCCAGCATTTT.